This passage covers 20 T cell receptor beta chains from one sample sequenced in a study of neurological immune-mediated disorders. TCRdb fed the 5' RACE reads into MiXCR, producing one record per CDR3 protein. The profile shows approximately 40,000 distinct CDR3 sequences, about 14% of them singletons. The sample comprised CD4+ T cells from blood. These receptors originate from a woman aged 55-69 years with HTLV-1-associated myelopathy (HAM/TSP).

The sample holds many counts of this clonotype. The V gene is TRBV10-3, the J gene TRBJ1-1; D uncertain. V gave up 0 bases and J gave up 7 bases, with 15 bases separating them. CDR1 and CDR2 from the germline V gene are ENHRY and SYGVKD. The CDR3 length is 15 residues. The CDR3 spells CAISESRWQAREAFF. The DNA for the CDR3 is TGTGCCATCAGTGAGTCGAGGTGGCAGGCTCGTGAAGCTTTCTTT.

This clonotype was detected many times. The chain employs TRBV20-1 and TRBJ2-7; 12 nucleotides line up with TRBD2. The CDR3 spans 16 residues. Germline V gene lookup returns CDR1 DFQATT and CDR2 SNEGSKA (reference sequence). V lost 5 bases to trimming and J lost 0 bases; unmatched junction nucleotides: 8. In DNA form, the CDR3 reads TGCAGTGCTTGGACTAGCGGGGTCCGCGCCTCCTACGAGCAGTACTTC. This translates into CSAWTSGVRASYEQYF.

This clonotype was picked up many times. CDR3 bases: TGTGCCTGGAGCGGGGGGGTGTATACCGGGGAGCTGTTTTTT. Amino acid sequence: CAWSGGVYTGELFF. V gene TRBV30 combines with J gene TRBJ2-2; TRBD2 aligns across 8 bases. Germline assignment: CDR1 GTSNPN and CDR2 SVGIG (reference sequence). The V and J ends lost 3 bases and 5 bases, in that order; junction bases with no gene match: 5. The CDR3 runs to 14 residues.

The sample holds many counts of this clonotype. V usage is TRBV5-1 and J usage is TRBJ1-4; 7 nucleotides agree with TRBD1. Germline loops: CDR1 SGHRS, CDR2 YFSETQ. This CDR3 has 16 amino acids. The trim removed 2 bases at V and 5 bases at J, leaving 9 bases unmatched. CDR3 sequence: CASSFNGQVKNEKLFF. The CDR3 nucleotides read TGCGCCAGCAGCTTCAACGGACAGGTGAAGAATGAAAAACTGTTTTTT.

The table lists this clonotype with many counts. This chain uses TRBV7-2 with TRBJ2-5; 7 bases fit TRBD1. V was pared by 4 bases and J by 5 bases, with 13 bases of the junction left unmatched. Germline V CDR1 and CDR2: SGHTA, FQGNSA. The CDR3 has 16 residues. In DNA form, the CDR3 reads TGTGCCAGCAGCTCGAACAGGGGATGGGAAATGGAGACCCAGTACTTC. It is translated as CASSSNRGWEMETQYF.

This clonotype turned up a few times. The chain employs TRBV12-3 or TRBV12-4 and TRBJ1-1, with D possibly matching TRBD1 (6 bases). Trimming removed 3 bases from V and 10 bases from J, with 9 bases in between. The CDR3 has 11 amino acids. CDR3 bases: TGTGCCAGCAGTTTCGGAGGGGGAGCTTTCTTT. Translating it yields CASSFGGGAFF.

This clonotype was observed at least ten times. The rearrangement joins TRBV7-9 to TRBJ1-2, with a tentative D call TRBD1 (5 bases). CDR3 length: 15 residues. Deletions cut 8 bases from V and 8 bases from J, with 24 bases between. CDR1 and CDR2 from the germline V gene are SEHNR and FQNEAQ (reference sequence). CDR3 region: CASGPMRGDLEGYTF. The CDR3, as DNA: TGTGCCAGCGGCCCGATGAGAGGGGACCTGGAGGGCTACACCTTC.

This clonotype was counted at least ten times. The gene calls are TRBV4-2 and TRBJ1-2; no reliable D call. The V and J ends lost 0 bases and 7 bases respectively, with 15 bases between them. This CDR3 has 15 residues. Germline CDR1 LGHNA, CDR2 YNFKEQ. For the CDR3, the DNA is TGTGCCAGCAGCCAAGATCGTGGGGATTACGGTGGCTACACCTTC. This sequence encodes CASSQDRGDYGGYTF.

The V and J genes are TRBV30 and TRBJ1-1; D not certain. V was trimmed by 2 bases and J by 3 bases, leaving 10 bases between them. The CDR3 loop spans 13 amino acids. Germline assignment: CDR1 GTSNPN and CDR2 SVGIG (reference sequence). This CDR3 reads CAWSWGGDTEAFF. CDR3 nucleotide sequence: TGTGCCTGGAGTTGGGGTGGGGACACTGAAGCTTTCTTT.

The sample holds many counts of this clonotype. This CDR3 reads CASRRGLAGGTDTQYF. CDR3 nucleotides: TGCGCCAGCAGACGAGGACTAGCGGGGGGCACAGATACGCAGTATTTT. This sequence joins TRBV4-1 and TRBJ2-3, with 13 bases fitting TRBD2. The germline V gene encodes CDR1 MGHRA and CDR2 YSYEKL. There are 16 residues in the CDR3. Trimming at V came to 6 bases and at J to 1 base, leaving 4 bases not matched to a gene.

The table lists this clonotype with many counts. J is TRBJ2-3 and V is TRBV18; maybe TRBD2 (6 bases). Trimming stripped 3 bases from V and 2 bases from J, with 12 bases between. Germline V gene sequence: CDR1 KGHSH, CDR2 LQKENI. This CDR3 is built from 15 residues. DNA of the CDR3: TGTGCCAGCTCACCGTTAGCGGTGGACACAGATACGCAGTATTTT. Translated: CASSPLAVDTDTQYF.

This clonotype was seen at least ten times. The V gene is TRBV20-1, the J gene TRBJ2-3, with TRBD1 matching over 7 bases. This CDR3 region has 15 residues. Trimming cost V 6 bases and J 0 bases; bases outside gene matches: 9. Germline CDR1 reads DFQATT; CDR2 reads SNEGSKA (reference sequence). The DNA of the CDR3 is TGCAGTGCCCGCGCCGGGACAGTCAGCACAGATACGCAGTATTTT. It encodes CSARAGTVSTDTQYF.

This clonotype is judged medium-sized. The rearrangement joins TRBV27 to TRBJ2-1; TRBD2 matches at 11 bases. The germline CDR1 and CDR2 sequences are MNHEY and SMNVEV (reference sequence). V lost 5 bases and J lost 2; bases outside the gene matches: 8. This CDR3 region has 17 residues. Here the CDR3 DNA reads TGTGCCAGCAGTCCAACAATAGCGGGGGGGCCCTACAATGAGCAGTTCTTC. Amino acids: CASSPTIAGGPYNEQFF.

The CDR3 loop reads CASSQVPGFGGGEQFF. In DNA form, the CDR3 reads TGTGCCAGCAGCCAAGTTCCGGGGTTTGGAGGAGGCGAGCAGTTCTTC. The genes are TRBV4-2 and TRBJ2-1, with a tentative D call TRBD2 (5 bases). The CDR3 contains 16 residues. V shed 1 base and J shed 10 bases, with 20 bases lying between them. Looked up from germline, CDR1 is LGHNA and CDR2 is YNFKEQ.

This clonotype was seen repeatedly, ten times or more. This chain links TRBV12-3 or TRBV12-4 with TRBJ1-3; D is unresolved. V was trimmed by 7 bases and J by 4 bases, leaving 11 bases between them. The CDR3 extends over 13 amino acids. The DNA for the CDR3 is TGTGCCAGCACCTTAACATCCGGAAACACCATATATTTT. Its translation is CASTLTSGNTIYF.

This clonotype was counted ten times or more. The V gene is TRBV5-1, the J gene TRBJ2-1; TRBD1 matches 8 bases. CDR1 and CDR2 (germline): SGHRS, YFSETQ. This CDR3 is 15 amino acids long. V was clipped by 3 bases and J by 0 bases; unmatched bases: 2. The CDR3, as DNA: TGCGCCAGCAGCTCAGGGGGCAGCTCCTACAATGAGCAGTTCTTC. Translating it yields CASSSGGSSYNEQFF.

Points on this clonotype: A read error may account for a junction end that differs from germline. CDR3 sequence (DNA): TGTGTCAGCACCCGGACAGGGTCAGGCGCTGAAGCTTTCTTT. Its translation is CVSTRTGSGAEAFF. V is TRBV6-1 and J is TRBJ1-1; 8 bases align to TRBD1. This CDR3 has 14 residues. Germline loops: CDR1 MNHNS, CDR2 SASEGT.

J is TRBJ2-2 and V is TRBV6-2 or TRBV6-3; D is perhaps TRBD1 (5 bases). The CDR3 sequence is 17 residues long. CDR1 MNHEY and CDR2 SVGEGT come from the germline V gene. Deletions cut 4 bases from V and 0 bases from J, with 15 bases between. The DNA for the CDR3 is TGTGCCAGCAGTTTCCCCTTTGACAGACCGAACACCGGGGAGCTGTTTTTT. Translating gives CASSFPFDRPNTGELFF.

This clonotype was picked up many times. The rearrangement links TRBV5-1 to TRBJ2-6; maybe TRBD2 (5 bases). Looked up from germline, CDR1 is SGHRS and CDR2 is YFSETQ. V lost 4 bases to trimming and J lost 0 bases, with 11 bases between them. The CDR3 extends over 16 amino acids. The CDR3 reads CASSPGLSSGANVLTF. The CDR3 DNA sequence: TGCGCCAGCAGCCCCGGACTTTCCTCTGGGGCCAACGTCCTGACTTTC.

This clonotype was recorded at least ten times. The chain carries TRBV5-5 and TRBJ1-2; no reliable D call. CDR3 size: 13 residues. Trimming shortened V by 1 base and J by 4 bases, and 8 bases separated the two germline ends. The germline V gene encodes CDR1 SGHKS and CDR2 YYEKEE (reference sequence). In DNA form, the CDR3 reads TGTGCCAGCAGCTTGCAGGAGAGCTATGGCTACACCTTC. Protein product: CASSLQESYGYTF.